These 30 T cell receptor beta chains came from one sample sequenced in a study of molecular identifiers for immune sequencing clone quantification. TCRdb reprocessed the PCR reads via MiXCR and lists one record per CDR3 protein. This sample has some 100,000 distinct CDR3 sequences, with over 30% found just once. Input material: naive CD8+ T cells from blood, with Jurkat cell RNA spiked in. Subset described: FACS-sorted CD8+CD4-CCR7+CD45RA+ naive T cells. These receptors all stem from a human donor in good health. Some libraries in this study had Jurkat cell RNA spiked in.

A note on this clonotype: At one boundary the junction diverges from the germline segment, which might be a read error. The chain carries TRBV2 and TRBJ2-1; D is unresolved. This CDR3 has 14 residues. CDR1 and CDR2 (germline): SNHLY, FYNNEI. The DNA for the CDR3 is TGTGCCAGCAGTGATTGGCAGAACTACAATGGGCAGTTCTTC. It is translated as CASSDWQNYNGQFF.

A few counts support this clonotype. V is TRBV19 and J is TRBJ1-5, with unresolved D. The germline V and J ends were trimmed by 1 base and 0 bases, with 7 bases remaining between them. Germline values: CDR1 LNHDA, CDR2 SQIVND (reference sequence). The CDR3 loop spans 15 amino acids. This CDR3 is CASSIAAISNQPQHF. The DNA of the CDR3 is TGTGCCAGTAGTATAGCGGCAATTAGCAATCAGCCCCAGCATTTT. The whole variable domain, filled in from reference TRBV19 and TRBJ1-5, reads DGGITQSPKYLFRKEGQNVTLSCEQNLNHDAMYWYRQDPGQGLRLIYYSQIVNDFQKGDIAEGYSVSREKKESFPLTVTSAQKNPTAFYLCASSIAAISNQPQHFGDGTRLSIL.

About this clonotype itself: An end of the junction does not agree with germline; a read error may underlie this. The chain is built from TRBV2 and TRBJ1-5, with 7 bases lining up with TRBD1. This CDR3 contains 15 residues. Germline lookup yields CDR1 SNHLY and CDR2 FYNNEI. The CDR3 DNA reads TGTGCCTGCAGTGTTTCGGGTCAGGGGGGTCAGCCCCAGCATTTT. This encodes CACSVSGQGGQPQHF.

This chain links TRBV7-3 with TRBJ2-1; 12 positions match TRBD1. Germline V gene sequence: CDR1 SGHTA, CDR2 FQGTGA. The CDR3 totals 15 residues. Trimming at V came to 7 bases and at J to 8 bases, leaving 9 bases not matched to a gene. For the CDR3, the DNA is TGTGCCAGCACCGAGGGACAGGGGGCGATGGATGAGCAGTTCTTC. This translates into CASTEGQGAMDEQFF. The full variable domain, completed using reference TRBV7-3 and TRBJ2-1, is GAGVSQTPSNKVTEKGKYVELRCDPISGHTALYWYRQSLGQGPEFLIYFQGTGAADDSGLPNDRFFAVRPEGSVSTLKIQRTERGDSAVYLCASTEGQGAMDEQFFGPGTRLTVL.

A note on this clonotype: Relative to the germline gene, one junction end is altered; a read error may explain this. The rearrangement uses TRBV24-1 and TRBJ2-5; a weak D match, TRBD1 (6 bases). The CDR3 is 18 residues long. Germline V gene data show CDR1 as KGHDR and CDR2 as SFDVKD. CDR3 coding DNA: TGTGCCACCAGGGATTTCAACAGGGAAGGGGCTTACCAAGAGCCCCAGTACTTC. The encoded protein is CATRDFNREGAYQEPQYF.

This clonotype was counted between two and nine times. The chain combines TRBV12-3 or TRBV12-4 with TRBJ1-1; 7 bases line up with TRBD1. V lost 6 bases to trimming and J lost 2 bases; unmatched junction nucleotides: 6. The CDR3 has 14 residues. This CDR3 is CASSRGGGNTEAFF. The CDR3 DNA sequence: TGTGCCAGCAGCCGGGGAGGGGGCAACACTGAAGCTTTCTTT.

The CDR3 coding sequence is TGCAGTGCTCAGGCAGGGGTGGAGGGCCAGTACTTC. Amino acid sequence: CSAQAGVEGQYF. V usage is TRBV20-1 and J usage is TRBJ2-5; D is tentatively TRBD1 or TRBD2 (6 bases each). The CDR3 has 12 residues. Looked up from germline, CDR1 is DFQATT and CDR2 is SNEGSKA (reference sequence). The V end lost 5 bases, the J end lost 10 bases, and 17 bases lay between the germline ends.

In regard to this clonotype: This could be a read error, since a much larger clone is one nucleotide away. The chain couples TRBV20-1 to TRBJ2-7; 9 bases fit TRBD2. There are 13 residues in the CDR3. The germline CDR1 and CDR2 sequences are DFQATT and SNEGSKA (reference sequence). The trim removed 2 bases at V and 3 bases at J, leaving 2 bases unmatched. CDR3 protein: CSARPSGIYEQYF. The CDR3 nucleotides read TGCAGTGCTAGACCTAGCGGGATCTACGAGCAGTACTTC.

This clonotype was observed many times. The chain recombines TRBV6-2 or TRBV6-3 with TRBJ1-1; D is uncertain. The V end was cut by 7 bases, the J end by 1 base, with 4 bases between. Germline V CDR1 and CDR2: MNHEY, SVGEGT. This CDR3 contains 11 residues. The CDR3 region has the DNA TGTGCCAGCACTTGGAACACTGAAGCTTTCTTT. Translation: CASTWNTEAFF.

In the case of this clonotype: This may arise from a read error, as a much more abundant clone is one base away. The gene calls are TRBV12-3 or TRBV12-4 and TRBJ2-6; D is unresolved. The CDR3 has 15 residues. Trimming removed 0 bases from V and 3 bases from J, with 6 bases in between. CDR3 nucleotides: TGTGCCAGCAGTTTAGCGGCGCTTGGGGCCAACGTCCTGACTTTC. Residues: CASSLAALGANVLTF.

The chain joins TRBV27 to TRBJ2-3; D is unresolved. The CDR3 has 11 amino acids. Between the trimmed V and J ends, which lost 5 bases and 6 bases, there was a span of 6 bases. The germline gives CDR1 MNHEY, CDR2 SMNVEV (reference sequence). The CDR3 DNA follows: TGTGCCAGCAGTATATATGATACGCAGTATTTT. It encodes CASSIYDTQYF.

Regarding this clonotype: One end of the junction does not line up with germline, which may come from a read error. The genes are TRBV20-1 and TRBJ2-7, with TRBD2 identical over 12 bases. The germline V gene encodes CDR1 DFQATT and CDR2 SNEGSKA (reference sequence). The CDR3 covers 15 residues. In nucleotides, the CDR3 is TGCGGTGCCCTCCTAGCGGGAGGGGGGACCTACGAGCAGTACTTC. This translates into CGALLAGGGTYEQYF.

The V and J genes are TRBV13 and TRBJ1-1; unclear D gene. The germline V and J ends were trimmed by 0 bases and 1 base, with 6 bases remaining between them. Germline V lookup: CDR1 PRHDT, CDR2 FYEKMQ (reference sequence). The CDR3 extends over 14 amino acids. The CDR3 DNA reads TGTGCCAGCAGCTTAGGAGTAACGAACACTGAAGCTTTCTTT. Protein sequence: CASSLGVTNTEAFF.

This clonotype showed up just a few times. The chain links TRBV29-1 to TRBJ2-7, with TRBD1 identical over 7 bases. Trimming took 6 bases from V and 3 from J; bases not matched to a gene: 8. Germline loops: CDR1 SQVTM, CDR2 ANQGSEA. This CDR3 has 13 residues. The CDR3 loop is CSVPGTENYEQYF. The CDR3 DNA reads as TGCAGCGTCCCCGGGACAGAAAACTACGAGCAGTACTTC.

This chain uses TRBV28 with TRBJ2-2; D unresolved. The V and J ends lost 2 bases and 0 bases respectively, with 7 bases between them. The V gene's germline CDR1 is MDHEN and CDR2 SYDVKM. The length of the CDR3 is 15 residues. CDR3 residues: CASSLKFTNTGELFF. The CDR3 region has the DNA TGTGCCAGCAGTTTAAAATTTACGAACACCGGGGAGCTGTTTTTT.

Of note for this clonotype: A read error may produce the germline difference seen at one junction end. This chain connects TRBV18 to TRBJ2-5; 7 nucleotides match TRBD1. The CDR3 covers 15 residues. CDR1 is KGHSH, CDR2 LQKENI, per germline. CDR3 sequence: CASSPKDRPQETQNF. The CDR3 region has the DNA TGTGCCAGCTCACCAAAGGACAGGCCTCAAGAGACCCAGAACTTC.

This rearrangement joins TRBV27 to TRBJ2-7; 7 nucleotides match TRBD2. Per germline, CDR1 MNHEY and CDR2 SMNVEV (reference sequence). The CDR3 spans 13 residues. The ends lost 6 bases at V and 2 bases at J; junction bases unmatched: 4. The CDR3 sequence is CASRLGGTYEQYF. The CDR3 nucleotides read TGTGCCAGCAGACTCGGGGGGACCTACGAGCAGTACTTC.

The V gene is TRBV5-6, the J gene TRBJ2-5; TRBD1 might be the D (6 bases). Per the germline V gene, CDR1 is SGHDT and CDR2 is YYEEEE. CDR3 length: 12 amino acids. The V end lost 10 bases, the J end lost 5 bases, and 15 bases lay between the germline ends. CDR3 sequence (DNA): TGTGCCGGCACCTACAGGGACGAGACCCAGTACTTC. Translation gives CAGTYRDETQYF. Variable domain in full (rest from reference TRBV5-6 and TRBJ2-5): DAGVTQSPTHLIKTRGQQVTLRCSPKSGHDTVSWYQQALGQGPQFIFQYYEEEERQRGNFPDRFSGHQFPNYSSELNVNALLLGDSALYLCAGTYRDETQYFGPGTRLLVL.

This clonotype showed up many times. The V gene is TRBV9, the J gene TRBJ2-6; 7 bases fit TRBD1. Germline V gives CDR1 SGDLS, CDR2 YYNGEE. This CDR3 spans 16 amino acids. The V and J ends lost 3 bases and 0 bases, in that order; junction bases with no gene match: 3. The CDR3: CASSGGQLSGANVLTF. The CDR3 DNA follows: TGTGCCAGCAGCGGGGGACAGCTCTCTGGGGCCAACGTCCTGACTTTC.

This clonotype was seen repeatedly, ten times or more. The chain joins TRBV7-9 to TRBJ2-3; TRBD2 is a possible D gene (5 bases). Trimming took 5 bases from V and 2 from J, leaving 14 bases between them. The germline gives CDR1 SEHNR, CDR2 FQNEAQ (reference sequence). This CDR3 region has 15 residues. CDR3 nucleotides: TGTGCCAGCAGCACTGCGGACTCTCCCACAGATACGCAGTATTTT. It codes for CASSTADSPTDTQYF. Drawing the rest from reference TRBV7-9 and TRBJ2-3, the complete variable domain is DTGVSQNPRHKITKRGQNVTFRCDPISEHNRLYWYRQTLGQGPEFLTYFQNEAQLEKSRLLSDRFSAERPKGSFSTLEIQRTEQGDSAMYLCASSTADSPTDTQYFGPGTRLTVL.

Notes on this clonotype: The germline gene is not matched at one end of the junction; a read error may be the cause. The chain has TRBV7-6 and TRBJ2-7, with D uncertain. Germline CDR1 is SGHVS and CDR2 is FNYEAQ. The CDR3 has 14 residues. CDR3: CASSLGPGYYGQYF. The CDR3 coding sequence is TGTGCCAGCAGCTTAGGCCCAGGATACTACGGGCAGTACTTC. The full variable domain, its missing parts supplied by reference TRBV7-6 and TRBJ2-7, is GAGVSQSPRYKVTKRGQDVALRCDPISGHVSLYWYRQALGQGPEFLTYFNYEAQQDKSGLPNDRFSAERPEGSISTLTIQRTEQRDSAMYRCASSLGPGYYGQYFGPGTRLTVT.

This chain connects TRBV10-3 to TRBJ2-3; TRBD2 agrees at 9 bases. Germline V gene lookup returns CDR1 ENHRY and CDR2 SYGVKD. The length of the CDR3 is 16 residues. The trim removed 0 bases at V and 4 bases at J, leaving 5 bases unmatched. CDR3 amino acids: CAISESSLAGPDTQYF. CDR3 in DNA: TGTGCCATCAGTGAGTCTTCACTAGCGGGTCCAGATACGCAGTATTTT.

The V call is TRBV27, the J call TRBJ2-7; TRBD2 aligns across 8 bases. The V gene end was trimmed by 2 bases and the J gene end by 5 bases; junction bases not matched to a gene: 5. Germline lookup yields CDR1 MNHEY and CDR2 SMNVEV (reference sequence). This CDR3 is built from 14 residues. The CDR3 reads CASSLGTSIHEQYF. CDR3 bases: TGTGCCAGCAGTTTAGGGACTAGTATCCACGAGCAGTACTTC.

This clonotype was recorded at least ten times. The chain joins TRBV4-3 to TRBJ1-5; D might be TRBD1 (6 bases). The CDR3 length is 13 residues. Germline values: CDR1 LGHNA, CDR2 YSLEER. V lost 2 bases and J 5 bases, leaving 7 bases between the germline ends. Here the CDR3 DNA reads TGCGCCAGCAGCCAATGGACAGATCAGCCCCAGCATTTT. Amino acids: CASSQWTDQPQHF.

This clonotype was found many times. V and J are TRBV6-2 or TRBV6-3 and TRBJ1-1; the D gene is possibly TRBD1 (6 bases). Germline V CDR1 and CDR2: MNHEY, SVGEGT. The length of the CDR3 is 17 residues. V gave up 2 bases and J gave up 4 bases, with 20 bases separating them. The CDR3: CASSYTEKYRGFTEAFF. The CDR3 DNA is TGTGCCAGCAGTTACACCGAGAAGTATAGGGGGTTCACTGAAGCTTTCTTT.

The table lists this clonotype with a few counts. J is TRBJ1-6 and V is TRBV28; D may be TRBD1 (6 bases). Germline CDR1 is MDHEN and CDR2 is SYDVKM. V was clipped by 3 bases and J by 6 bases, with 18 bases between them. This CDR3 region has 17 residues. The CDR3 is CASSFPSTGGGNSPLHF. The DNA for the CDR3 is TGTGCCAGCAGTTTCCCCTCGACAGGCGGAGGTAATTCACCCCTCCACTTT.

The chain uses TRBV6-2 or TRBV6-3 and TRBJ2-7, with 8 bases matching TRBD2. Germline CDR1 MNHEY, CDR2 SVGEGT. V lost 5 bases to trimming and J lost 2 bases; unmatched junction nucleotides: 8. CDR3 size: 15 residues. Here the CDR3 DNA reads TGTGCCAGCAGTCTCCGGGAGGGGAGGGCCTACGAGCAGTACTTC. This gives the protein CASSLREGRAYEQYF.

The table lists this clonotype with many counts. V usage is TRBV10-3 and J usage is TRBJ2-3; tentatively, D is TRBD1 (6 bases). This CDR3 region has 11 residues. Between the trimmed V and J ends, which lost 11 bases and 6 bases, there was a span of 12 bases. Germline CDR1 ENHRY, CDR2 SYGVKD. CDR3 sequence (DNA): TGTGCCGTACAGGGTTCGGATACGCAGTATTTT. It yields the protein CAVQGSDTQYF.

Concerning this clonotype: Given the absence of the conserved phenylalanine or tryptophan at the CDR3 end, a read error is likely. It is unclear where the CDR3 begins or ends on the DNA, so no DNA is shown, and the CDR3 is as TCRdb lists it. The CDR3 is CASSKAEGENTGELFY. The gene calls are TRBV21-1 and TRBJ2-2; the tabulated D call, TRBD2, remains unverified against the DNA. TRBV21-1 is assigned pseudogene status. Counting both end residues, the CDR3 totals 16 amino acids.

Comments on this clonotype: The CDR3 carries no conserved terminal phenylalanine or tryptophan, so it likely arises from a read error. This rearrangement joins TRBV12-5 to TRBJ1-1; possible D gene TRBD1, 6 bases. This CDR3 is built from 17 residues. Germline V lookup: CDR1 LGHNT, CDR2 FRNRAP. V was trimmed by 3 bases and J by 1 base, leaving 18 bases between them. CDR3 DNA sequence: TGTGCTAGTGGTTTAGTCTGGGGGAGGGGGGAGAACACTGAAGCTTTCATT. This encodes CASGLVWGRGENTEAFI.